This T cell receptor beta chain appears in the sequencing data of a study of cytomegalovirus exposure and HLA in healthy donors (TCRdb year 2017). Looking at the study overall: An earlier analysis of approximately 640 of the donors reported approximately 270 Gb of sequence data and 117 million unique TCR beta sequences from 150 million to 200 million T cells. An early release that covered some 640 HLA-typed donors contained approximately 300 gigabases of sequencing data and 85 million to 100 million unique TCR sequences. The genetic ancestry cluster associated with self-reported Caucasian donors included around four fifths of the roughly 400 genotyped donors. The study aimed to test whether signatures of past pathogen exposure could be identified by cataloging public T cell receptors. The study profiled the T cell repertoires of under 700 subjects by immunosequencing and related them to cytomegalovirus serostatus. In addition to the first cohort of roughly 670 subjects, a separate validation cohort of 120 different subjects was used. The study combined high-throughput TCR immunosequencing, statistical association of individual TCRs with disease status, and machine learning to predict cytomegalovirus infection status. A later analysis re-analyzed previously published TCR beta repertoires from 600 to 850 donors and added high-resolution HLA genotyping to study TCR occurrence patterns. In the later analysis, no new phenotypic data were used to find candidate immune exposures; instead, reliance was placed on TCR beta sequences and their occurrence across donors. An earlier analysis of several hundred of the donors used high-throughput TCR beta sequencing to judge whether each TCR beta V gene segment behaved as functional or pseudogenic. Donor age, sex, ethnicity and CMV serostatus were compiled together with the repertoire data. In a later genetic analysis, genome-wide SNP genotypes for about 55% of the roughly 700 donors were used, and that subset was treated as a discovery cohort. All discovery cohort repertoires had been generated using a single sequencing platform. Both class I and class II loci were covered by HLA typing, at four-digit resolution. Typing coverage differed by locus: A, B, C, DRB1 and DQB1 were typed in roughly 620-630 donors, DQA1 in about 510, DPA1 in some 610, and DPB1 in 400 to 480. Several DR-DQ haplotypes were treated as single units for association and clustering because of strong linkage in the cohort. Across some 400 genotyped donors of the cohort, an average of roughly 250,000 unique TCR beta nucleotide sequences per donor were sequenced, and roughly a sixth of those sequences were non-productive.

Libraries were prepared through the immunoSEQ multiplex PCR assay. For the multiplex PCR, a mixture combining 60 forward primers for TCR Vbeta segments and 13 reverse primers for TCR Jbeta segments was used. Amplification of the CDR3 region of rearranged TCR beta genes was performed with a multiplex PCR assay on genomic DNA. On the Illumina HiSeq System, the amplified TCR beta libraries were sequenced as 87-base-pair reads. The authors' analysis ran thus. In a later analysis, roughly 80 million unique TCR beta chains were counted across the 650 to 750 repertoires, and approximately 11 million of these chains were shared by at least two donors. A nearest-neighbor algorithm error-corrected the raw reads and collapsed the reads into unique sequences, merging closely related sequences to remove PCR and sequencing errors. V, D and J gene segments were assigned by aligning CDR3 sequences to IMGT reference sequences. For a sequence to be retained, a match of at least six nucleotides to both a V gene segment and a J gene segment was required. Rearrangements were classified as productive when the CDR3 lacked stop codons and remained in frame with V and J, and all other rearrangements were classified as non-productive. CDR3 was defined by IMGT convention, running from the second conserved V-encoded cysteine to the conserved J-encoded phenylalanine. Sequences without an unambiguous match to a single V gene segment were excluded from the earlier analysis of about 640 of the donors. An earlier analysis of fewer than 750 of the donors classified V segments as functional when productive rearrangements were above 56.7% and as segregating when the standard deviation between donors was above 5%. To diagnose cytomegalovirus status from the catalog of TCR beta chain sequences, a statistical classification framework was built. In a later analysis, TCR nucleotide sequences were compared against IMGT/GENE-DB human TR gene sequences so that V and J genes could be assigned. Using the TCRdist pipeline, a later analysis assigned CDR3 sequences along with most-parsimonious VDJ recombination scenarios. In a later analysis, every TCR beta chain was defined by the combination of its CDR3 amino acid sequence and its V-gene family, and reads without a unique V-gene family were dropped. To address suspected cross-contamination and a sequencing artifact, a later analysis removed around 590 highly shared, low-generation-probability nucleotide sequences. In a later analysis, a clonal expansion index was calculated for each public chain from normalized within-repertoire ranks of inferred template counts. Generation probabilities in a later analysis came from a VDJ recombination model fitted to out-of-frame rearrangements, and those results were checked against IGoR. In a later analysis, TCR-TCR, TCR-HLA and TCR-CMV co-occurrence was scored with hypergeometric tests, and a repertoire-size bias correction was applied to TCR pairs. To estimate false discovery rates, a later analysis permuted the HLA or CMV assignments 20 times. In a later analysis, co-occurring TCRs were grouped with DBSCAN, and TCRdist sequence similarity was added when clustering was performed within HLA-allele-positive subsets. Co-occurrence clustering excluded repertoires with fewer than 30,000 or more than 120,000 public chains, plus five with anomalous nucleotide sharing. As stored in TCRdb, this immuneACCESS dataset retains in-frame rearrangements with V and J assigned. A fraction of the clones does not appear; measured against another copy, unresolved V genes explain less than half of the discrepancy, and the remainder lacks a known reason. V, J and clone size derive from that table, while D and trimming were established from the DNA sequence. Within this sample are under 250,000 clones, with about 80% of them counted one time only. Jointly, the top ten make up under 2% of the sample.

The cohort comprised some 700 healthy bone marrow donors. Cohort members were all nominally healthy when sampled, although unrecorded immune exposures were likely present. The donor was CMV seronegative and belonged to the group of over 300 seronegative cohort members. Each donor provided a peripheral blood sample, and peripheral blood mononuclear cells were used for TCR beta sequencing. The Qiagen DNeasy Blood Extraction Kit was used to extract genomic DNA from the blood cell samples. Study-level results and caveats: Correlated functional status among segregating V segments might reflect linkage disequilibrium, but an unknown experimental factor could not be ruled out. According to a later analysis, TCR association rates differed among HLA loci, with DRB1 alleles showing the most associated TCRs and HLA-C alleles showing the fewest. Because counts were too low, about 18 rarely observed V segments, including chromosome 9 orphons, were left out of the earlier analysis of approximately 500 of the donors. Strong co-occurrence of HLA alleles, especially DR and DQ, made assigning TCR associations to individual alleles difficult. Compared with equally common non-associated chains, HLA-associated TCR beta chains in a later analysis were more clonally expanded and had lower generation probabilities. The authors suggested that the approach could potentially be extended to other disease states and immunological phenotypes. According to a later analysis, parvovirus B19, influenza, CMV and Epstein-Barr virus appeared linked to several top co-occurrence clusters. The presence/absence analyses assumed that sequencing depth was roughly uniform across donors, and that assumption may not be true. CMV serostatus was the only immune exposure information available for the cohort. Cytomegalovirus status was reported to be diagnosed by the classifier with high specificity and sensitivity in both the original and validation cohorts. Some IMGT-functional V segments, including TRBV6-2 and TRBV6-3, could not be distinguished by the 87-base-pair reads and were therefore excluded. HLA typing was unavailable for some donors at each locus, so association tests used only the typed subset. Three of the identified cytomegalovirus-associated TCR beta chains were confirmed in vitro to be specific for cytomegalovirus antigens. At a false discovery rate of 0.05, a later analysis linked 16,951 TCR beta sequences to specific HLA alleles. In the study, some 180 TCR beta chains were listed as associated with cytomegalovirus. In a later genetic analysis, fewer N-insertions in productive TCRs were reported among donors in an Asian-associated ancestry cluster than the roughly 700-donor mean. An association between a missense DCLRE1C variant and V-gene and J-gene trimming of TCR beta chains was found in a later genetic analysis and replicated in an independent cohort. The cohort was sequenced for TCR beta chains only, and without alpha or paired-chain data the features that could be detected were limited. Most TCR sequences were seen in very few donors, while some public TCRs were found in many individuals. In a later analysis, most CMV-associated TCR beta chains were found to appear HLA-restricted, with HLA associations seemingly driven largely by CMV exposure. A further reported finding was that TCR beta sequences accurately predicted the HLA-A and HLA-B alleles for most subjects in the first cohort. A cluster of highly shared sequence variants was judged likely to represent a technical artifact of the sequencing pipeline. In an earlier analysis of 587 of the donors, most TCR beta V segments appeared in productive rearrangements about 90% or about 30% of the time, broadly matching IMGT annotations.

Its CDR3 holds 17 amino acids, cysteine through phenylalanine. Only the CDR3 DNA stays, 51 bases, in frame from base 1. Looking up the germline V gene yields CDR1 MGHRA and CDR2 YSYEKL. At the junction V is shortened by 0 bases and J by 4 bases; bases outside the gene matches: 12. Concerning this clone itself: Its recognized antigen is unknown. No base quality values were provided; no much bigger clone lies one nucleotide off.

Here the chain combines TRBV4-1 and TRBJ2-7, with TRBD2 identical over 7 junction bases. Sequenced material: PBMCs. This receptor was obtained from a young man in good health and CMV-seronegative. The encoded CDR3 is CASSQDTGEGRWYEQYF. The DNA reads TGCGCCAGCAGCCAAGATACGGGGGAGGGCCGTTGGTACGAGCAGTACTTC.